This paragraph reports one TCR beta chain. The data originate from a study of T cell responses to AZD1222 COVID-19 vaccine. Trimming took 6 bases from V and 1 from J; bases not matched to a gene: 6. This CDR3 has 16 residues. Germline-derived CDR1 and CDR2 are LNHDA and SQIVND (reference sequence). Assay used: immunoSEQ multiplex PCR; TCRdb lists only in-frame clones, some missing. The sample lists 170,000 or so clones; approximately 86% were seen once. The material was peripheral blood, obtained on day 0 of AZD1222 vaccination. The chain uses TRBV19 and TRBJ2-1, with 10 bases aligning to TRBD2. The receptor's source is an adult in good health. In DNA form, the CDR3 reads TGTGCCAGTAGCCTTTATAGCGGGAGGTCCTACAATGAGCAGTTCTTC. This codes for CASSLYSGRSYNEQFF.